Shown below are 18 T cell receptor beta chains from a single sample sequenced in a study of shared clonotypes between healthy human individuals. Assay used: immunoSEQ multiplex PCR; TCRdb lists only in-frame clones, some missing. This sample has a few million clones; 85% to 95% occur once, and the top ten carry 0.3% to 0.4%. The sample consisted of naive CD4+ T cells from PBMCs. Subset: CD45RA+ positively selected. All receptors come from a man in his late teens or twenties in good health. Some clones in this sample may be carry-over from other donors' samples.

CDR3 region: CSANTNYEQYF. In DNA, the CDR3 is TGCAGTGCCAACACCAACTACGAGCAGTACTTC. The V call is TRBV20-1, the J call TRBJ2-7, with unresolved D. The ends were cut back, 6 bases at V and 3 bases at J, with 9 bases in the middle. This CDR3 spans 11 amino acids. The germline CDR1 and CDR2 sequences are DFQATT and SNEGSKA (reference sequence).

The chain recombines TRBV6-5 with TRBJ2-5; TRBD2 matches at 14 bases. CDR3 length equals 15 residues. Germline CDR1 reads MNHEY; CDR2 reads SVGAGI. V gave up 5 bases and J gave up 5 bases; unmatched junction bases: 4. The CDR3 sequence is CASSAGLAGVETQYF. Written as DNA, the CDR3 is TGTGCCAGCAGTGCGGGACTAGCGGGAGTGGAGACCCAGTACTTC.

V gene TRBV5-1 combines with J gene TRBJ1-1; D ambiguous. The CDR3 loop spans 16 amino acids. V gave up 0 bases and J gave up 0 bases, with 12 bases separating them. Germline CDR1 is SGHRS and CDR2 is YFSETQ. The CDR3 DNA reads TGCGCCAGCAGCTTGGGCAGCTGGGCCTTGAACACTGAAGCTTTCTTT. Translating it yields CASSLGSWALNTEAFF.

The chain has TRBV27 and TRBJ2-1; D is possibly TRBD2 (6 bases). The V gene's germline CDR1 is MNHEY and CDR2 SMNVEV (reference sequence). V was cut by 9 bases and J by 1 base, with 16 bases left in between. This CDR3 has 15 residues. The CDR3 coding sequence is TGTGCCAGTTCGGCCAGGGAGGTTTCCTACAATGAGCAGTTCTTC. Translating it yields CASSAREVSYNEQFF.

The chain links TRBV5-1 to TRBJ2-7; the match to TRBD1 covers 9 bases. V shed 4 bases and J 2 bases; nucleotides not matched to a gene: 10. Germline CDR1 SGHRS, CDR2 YFSETQ. This CDR3 comprises 16 residues. CDR3 residues: CASSSLTGGVPYEQYF. The CDR3 coding sequence is TGCGCCAGCAGCAGCCTTACAGGGGGCGTCCCCTACGAGCAGTACTTC.

The V and J genes are TRBV18 and TRBJ2-5; 9 bases map to TRBD2. The CDR3 has 15 residues. The germline V gene has CDR1 KGHSH and CDR2 LQKENI. Losses at the gene ends were 6 bases for V and 3 bases for J; bases not matched to a gene: 8. The CDR3 loop reads CASSLDSGSKETQYF. CDR3 DNA: TGTGCCAGCTCCCTGGATAGCGGGAGTAAAGAGACCCAGTACTTC.

As concerns this clone: Additional DNA sequences in this sample encode the identical CDR3. This chain connects TRBV19 to TRBJ1-3; D call uncertain. The V gene's germline CDR1 is LNHDA and CDR2 SQIVND (reference sequence). V dropped 1 base and J dropped 0 bases, with 7 bases sitting between them. There are 15 residues in the CDR3. CDR3 amino acids: CASSIGRSSGNTIYF. The CDR3 DNA sequence: TGTGCCAGTAGTATAGGCCGGAGCTCTGGAAACACCATATATTTT.

A word on this clone: This sample also contains other DNA sequences that code for the same CDR3. This chain joins TRBV19 and TRBJ2-1; TRBD1 might be the D (5 bases). The CDR3 contains 15 residues. V shed 0 bases and J shed 1 base, with 7 bases lying between them. The germline gives CDR1 LNHDA, CDR2 SQIVND (reference sequence). CDR3 in amino acids: CASSIDRGSYNEQFF. In nucleotides, the CDR3 is TGTGCCAGTAGTATAGATAGGGGTTCCTACAATGAGCAGTTCTTC.

The rearrangement joins TRBV28 to TRBJ1-4; no reliable D call. From germline, CDR1 is MDHEN and CDR2 SYDVKM. Trimming shortened V by 7 bases and J by 7 bases, and 16 bases separated the two germline ends. This CDR3 is 14 amino acids long. The CDR3 is CASNPSLSTEKLFF. In DNA form, the CDR3 reads TGTGCCAGCAACCCTTCCCTTTCGACTGAAAAACTGTTTTTT. The entire variable domain, with the rest obtained from reference TRBV28 and TRBJ1-4, is as follows: DVKVTQSSRYLVKRTGEKVFLECVQDMDHENMFWYRQDPGLGLRLIYFSYDVKMKEKGDIPEGYSVSREKKERFSLILESASTNQTSMYLCASNPSLSTEKLFFGSGTQLSVL.

The CDR3 sequence is CSVGEMTGTDTQYF. For the CDR3, the DNA is TGCAGCGTTGGAGAGATGACAGGGACAGATACGCAGTATTTT. This chain uses TRBV29-1 with TRBJ2-3, with 7 bases lining up with TRBD1. V dropped 4 bases and J dropped 3; count of bases not matched to a gene: 7. Germline CDR1 reads SQVTM; CDR2 reads ANQGSEA. CDR3 length: 14 residues.

This rearrangement joins TRBV5-1 to TRBJ1-1; the D gene is possibly TRBD1 (5 bases). CDR1 and CDR2 (germline): SGHRS, YFSETQ. The V end lost 4 bases, the J end lost 1 base, and 17 bases lay between the germline ends. CDR3 length: 16 amino acids. CDR3 coding DNA: TGCGCCAGCAGCCGGCTAGTAGGGGCGGAGAACACTGAAGCTTTCTTT. Protein: CASSRLVGAENTEAFF.

This chain uses TRBV6-6 with TRBJ1-1; D gene ambiguous. V gave up 5 bases and J gave up 7 bases, with 11 bases separating them. Germline-derived CDR1 and CDR2 are MNHNY and SVGAGI (reference sequence). The CDR3 has 12 residues. CDR3 loop: CASSPPSLEAFF. CDR3 DNA: TGTGCCAGCAGTCCCCCCAGCCTTGAAGCTTTCTTT.

The chain carries TRBV9 and TRBJ2-5; the D gene is possibly TRBD2 (5 bases). Germline V gives CDR1 SGDLS, CDR2 YYNGEE. V was pared by 4 bases and J by 9 bases, with 19 bases between. The CDR3 sequence is 14 residues long. The DNA of the CDR3 is TGTGCCAGCAGCCTAGGCGGGTCGAATTGGGCCCAGTACTTC. Translating it yields CASSLGGSNWAQYF.

About this clone itself: At the DNA level, this CDR3 is encoded by other sequences in the same sample as well. The V and J genes are TRBV5-1 and TRBJ2-5; a possible D gene is TRBD2 (6 bases). CDR3 length equals 15 residues. The germline V gene encodes CDR1 SGHRS and CDR2 YFSETQ. Trimming removed 0 bases at V and 2 bases at J, with 11 bases between. CDR3 region: CASSLEIAGQETQYF. CDR3 sequence (DNA): TGCGCCAGCAGCTTGGAAATTGCGGGGCAAGAGACCCAGTACTTC.

V usage is TRBV30 and J usage is TRBJ2-1; D remains unclear. CDR1 is GTSNPN and CDR2 is SVGIG in the germline V gene (reference sequence). With 3 bases removed from V and 7 bases from J, the gap between germline ends came to 19 bases. CDR3 size: 15 residues. CDR3 sequence reads: CAWSAAGSMGNEQFF. Here the CDR3 DNA reads TGTGCCTGGAGCGCCGCCGGTTCGATGGGAAATGAGCAGTTCTTC.

The rearrangement uses TRBV7-2 and TRBJ2-7; perhaps TRBD1 as D (6 bases). The CDR3 covers 16 residues. CDR1 is SGHTA and CDR2 is FQGNSA in the germline V gene. V was cut by 1 base and J by 1 base, with 14 bases left in between. The CDR3 DNA reads as TGTGCCAGCAGCTTAGGGACAGTCCGCCTTTCCTACGAGCAGTACTTC. Residues: CASSLGTVRLSYEQYF.

The chain has TRBV5-4 and TRBJ2-7; D gene ambiguous. Trimming removed 0 bases from V and 4 bases from J, with 8 bases in between. The CDR3 contains 13 residues. CDR1 is SGHNT and CDR2 is YYREEE in the germline V gene (reference sequence). The CDR3 DNA follows: TGTGCCAGCAGCTTGGGACGGAATTACGAGCAGTACTTC. The encoded protein is CASSLGRNYEQYF.

The rearrangement uses TRBV27 and TRBJ2-2, with 8 bases aligning to TRBD1. With 3 bases clipped from V and 1 base from J, the junction kept 10 bases outside the gene matches. CDR1 is MNHEY, CDR2 SMNVEV, per germline (reference sequence). The CDR3 sequence is 18 residues long. DNA of the CDR3: TGTGCCAGCAGTTTCCACGGGACAGGCGCAAAGAACACCGGGGAGCTGTTTTTT. Amino acid sequence: CASSFHGTGAKNTGELFF.